These 20 T cell receptor beta chains came from one sample sequenced in a study of regulatory T cells in long-lasting Graves disease. iRepertoire HTBI primers and Arm-PCR of CDR3 regions built TCR beta libraries. TCRdb analysed the multiplex PCR reads with MiXCR anew, one entry per CDR3 protein. The data contain approximately 540,000 distinct CDR3 sequences, around 12% of them singletons. Time point indicated: newly diagnosed GD, antithyroid drugs for less than 3 months. RNA extracted from PBMCs served as the sequencing template. These sequences were also reported in another study, on T cells in Graves' hyperthyroidism and ophthalmopathy.

Sequenced here: peripheral blood mononuclear cells (PBMCs), sampled at new diagnosis, from a patient treated with antithyroid drugs. The receptors shown here come from a woman in her 30s with Graves disease.

This clonotype has only a few counts. V and J are TRBV4-1 and TRBJ2-7; no firm D call. With 0 bases removed from V and 3 bases from J, the gap between germline ends came to 12 bases. CDR1 MGHRA and CDR2 YSYEKL come from the germline V gene. CDR3 size: 15 residues. This CDR3 reads CASSQDSAPGYEQYF. CDR3 nucleotide sequence: TGCGCCAGCAGCCAAGATTCAGCTCCGGGCTACGAGCAGTACTTC.

In its sample, this clonotype was seen many times. The rearrangement uses TRBV3-1 and TRBJ2-7; D unclear. V was trimmed by 0 bases and J by 3 bases, leaving 3 bases between them. Germline CDR1 LGHDT, CDR2 YNNKEL (reference sequence). The CDR3 covers 12 residues. The CDR3 region is CASSQDHYEQYF. DNA of the CDR3: TGTGCCAGCAGCCAAGATCACTACGAGCAGTACTTC.

This clonotype has more than one count but fewer than ten. The chain links TRBV19 to TRBJ2-5; TRBD2 matches at 7 bases. The CDR3 contains 15 residues. The germline gives CDR1 LNHDA, CDR2 SQIVND (reference sequence). J gave up 2 bases and V 1 base, and 4 bases lay outside the gene matches. The CDR3 spells CASSIGAGAQETQYF. The CDR3 nucleotides are TGTGCCAGTAGTATAGGTGCGGGAGCGCAAGAGACCCAGTACTTC.

This clonotype appeared a few times. This chain joins TRBV11-2 and TRBJ2-4; a weak D match, TRBD1 (6 bases). V lost 6 bases and J 4 bases, leaving 10 bases between the germline ends. Germline V gene lookup returns CDR1 SGHAT and CDR2 FQNNGV. This CDR3 contains 13 residues. The CDR3 DNA follows: TGTGCCAGCAGGGAGACAGGAAAAAACATTCAGTACTTC. It is translated as CASRETGKNIQYF.

In its sample, this clonotype was seen a few times. A clone one base away is much larger, so this may be a read error. The genes are TRBV2 and TRBJ1-1, with D perhaps TRBD1 (5 bases). The CDR3 loop spans 18 amino acids. Germline values: CDR1 SNHLY, CDR2 FYNNEI. V dropped 6 bases and J dropped 4 bases, with 27 bases sitting between them. The CDR3 loop is CASSRPSDAGRVSTEAFF. CDR3 coding DNA: TGTGCCAGCAGCCGTCCATCTGACGCAGGGAGAGTGAGCACTGAAGCTTTCTTT.

This clonotype was detected many times. An end of the junction does not agree with germline; a read error may underlie this. The CDR3 spells CASSYEGPTYQGTQYF. In DNA, the CDR3 is TGTGCCAGCAGTTACGAGGGTCCTACGTACCAAGGGACCCAGTACTTC. The V and J genes are TRBV6-9 and TRBJ2-5; weak D call: TRBD2 (5 bases). The germline V gene has CDR1 MNHGY and CDR2 SVAAGI. This CDR3 has 16 residues.

Regarding this clonotype: This clone may be a read error of a much larger clone one base away. The genes are TRBV2 and TRBJ2-1; 7 bases agree with TRBD2. The germline V gene has CDR1 SNHLY and CDR2 FYNNEI. The length of the CDR3 is 12 residues. CDR3 DNA sequence: TGTTCCAGCATGTCGGGAGGTGAGAAGCAGTTCTTC. Amino acids: CSSMSGGEKQFF.

This clonotype was seen ten or more times. V usage is TRBV2 and J usage is TRBJ2-7; TRBD1 might be the D (5 bases). The CDR3 sequence is 13 residues long. Trimming removed 5 bases at V and 1 base at J, with 9 bases between. Per germline, CDR1 SNHLY and CDR2 FYNNEI. In DNA, the CDR3 is TGTGCCAGCAGTCAACAGGCGTCCTACGAGCAGTACTTC. This translates into CASSQQASYEQYF.

This clonotype was observed at least ten times. The junction differs from germline at one of its ends, possibly a read error. This rearrangement joins TRBV5-1 to TRBJ2-7, with 7 positions matching TRBD1. CDR1 and CDR2 (germline): SGHRS, YFSETQ. This CDR3 is built from 14 residues. The CDR3 DNA is TGTGCCAGCAGCTTGGGGGACAGCTCCTACGAGCAGTACTTC. It encodes CASSLGDSSYEQYF.

This clonotype was recorded many times. The V and J genes are TRBV11-3 and TRBJ2-2; TRBD2 agrees at 16 bases. With 5 bases clipped from V and 3 bases from J, the junction kept 3 bases outside the gene matches. From germline, CDR1 is SGHNT and CDR2 YENEEA. This CDR3 is 17 amino acids long. Here the CDR3 reads CASSPGLAGGYTGELFF. The CDR3, as DNA: TGTGCCAGCAGCCCGGGACTAGCGGGAGGGTACACCGGGGAGCTGTTTTTT.

Turning to this clonotype: A single base separates this from a much larger clone, so it may be a read error. CDR3 nucleotides: TGTGCCAGCACACTCCAAGGGGGCGGTGGCTATGGCTGCACCTTC. Translating gives CASTLQGGGGYGCTF. The chain combines TRBV5-6 with TRBJ1-2, with TRBD1 matching 7 bases. The CDR3 is 15 residues long. The germline gives CDR1 SGHDT, CDR2 YYEEEE.

Note on this clonotype: A single base is all that separates this from a far larger clone, so a read error is likely. CDR3 region: CSARDQGSYEQFF. As DNA, the CDR3 is TGCAGTGCTAGAGATCAGGGATCCTACGAGCAGTTCTTC. The V call is TRBV20-1, the J call TRBJ2-1, with D perhaps TRBD1 (5 bases). Germline CDR1 and CDR2: DFQATT and SNEGSKA (reference sequence). Trimming took off 0 bases at V and 10 bases at J, with 13 bases between the two ends. This CDR3 spans 13 amino acids.

This clonotype occurred many times. The J gene is TRBJ1-1, the V gene TRBV28, with D perhaps matching TRBD1 (6 bases). V was clipped by 2 bases and J by 6 bases, with 16 bases between them. CDR1 and CDR2 from the germline V gene are MDHEN and SYDVKM. The CDR3 is 15 residues long. The CDR3 sequence: CASSLVAGVKAEAFF. The DNA of the CDR3 is TGTGCCAGCAGTTTAGTGGCAGGGGTTAAAGCTGAAGCTTTCTTT.

This clonotype appeared many times. The CDR3 loop is CASRRTPQETQYF. The DNA for the CDR3 is TGTGCCAGCAGGAGGACTCCACAAGAGACCCAGTACTTC. This chain joins TRBV3-1 and TRBJ2-5; the D gene is possibly TRBD2 (5 bases). CDR1 and CDR2 (germline): LGHDT, YNNKEL (reference sequence). This CDR3 contains 13 residues. Between the trimmed V and J ends, which lost 6 bases and 2 bases, there was a span of 10 bases.

This clonotype came up many times. V is TRBV11-2 and J is TRBJ2-2, with TRBD1 identical over 8 bases. V lost 1 base, J lost 4 bases, and 8 bases stayed unmatched. The CDR3 consists of 17 residues. Germline CDR1 reads SGHAT; CDR2 reads FQNNGV. CDR3 residues: CASSLGPDRVATGELFF. CDR3 nucleotides: TGTGCCAGCAGCTTAGGCCCGGACAGGGTGGCCACCGGGGAGCTGTTTTTT.

This clonotype appeared many times. This rearrangement joins TRBV24-1 to TRBJ1-1, with 8 bases aligning to TRBD1. Germline CDR1 is KGHDR and CDR2 is SFDVKD. The CDR3 consists of 13 residues. V was pared by 4 bases and J by 7 bases, with 4 bases of the junction left unmatched. The CDR3 region has the DNA TGTGCCACCAGTGACCCTGGGACAGGTGAAGCTTTCTTT. Its protein is CATSDPGTGEAFF.

This clonotype has just a few counts. The chain links TRBV5-5 to TRBJ1-5, with 9 bases that match TRBD1. Germline CDR1 is SGHKS and CDR2 is YYEKEE (reference sequence). The CDR3 totals 14 residues. V lost 4 bases and J lost 9; bases outside the gene matches: 8. The CDR3 bases are TGTGCCAGCAGCCTAGGGACAGGGCCTTTGCCCCAGCATTTT. Encoded protein: CASSLGTGPLPQHF.

There are many counts of this clonotype. The V call is TRBV28, the J call TRBJ2-7; D possibly corresponds to TRBD2 (6 bases). V gave up 3 bases and J gave up 4 bases, with 10 bases separating them. From germline, CDR1 is MDHEN and CDR2 SYDVKM. The CDR3 has 13 residues. CDR3 coding DNA: TGTGCCAGCAGTTTGACTAGTCTTTACGAGCAGTACTTC. Protein: CASSLTSLYEQYF.

This clonotype has only a few counts. The chain has TRBV10-3 and TRBJ2-7; 9 bases map to TRBD1. The trim removed 10 bases at V and 4 bases at J, leaving 11 bases unmatched. The CDR3 length is 14 residues. Per germline, CDR1 ENHRY and CDR2 SYGVKD. The chain's CDR3 is CATYSQGASYEQYF. DNA of the CDR3: TGTGCCACCTACTCACAGGGGGCATCGTACGAGCAGTACTTC.

This clonotype was seen a few times. The chain couples TRBV6-2 or TRBV6-3 to TRBJ2-1, with 10 bases fitting TRBD2. This CDR3 is built from 16 residues. J lost 12 bases, V lost 0 bases, and 11 bases had no gene match. The germline V gene encodes CDR1 MNHEY and CDR2 SVGEGT. CDR3 loop: CASSYSRGTSVDGQFF. CDR3 DNA sequence: TGTGCCAGCAGTTACTCCAGAGGGACTAGCGTCGATGGGCAGTTCTTC.